The TCR beta chain described here comes from a study of graft-versus-host responses after intestinal transplantation. For the study at large: Recipients were given multivisceral, liver-intestinal, or isolated intestinal transplants. The whole recipient group had anti-thymocyte globulin induction followed by tacrolimus and steroids for 2 to 3 years.

Worth noting for this clone: Its specificity is not known.

The germline V and J ends were trimmed by 6 bases and 4 bases, with 13 bases remaining between them. The CDR3 consists of 14 residues. Looked up from germline, CDR1 is KGHSH and CDR2 is LQKENI. Sequencing was performed with immunoSEQ multiplex PCR; in TCRdb, only in-frame clones are kept and a portion is missing. The data hold 90,000 to 150,000 clones, with about 93% observed a single time. This sequence was found in a human donor who received an intestinal transplant. The chain carries TRBV18 and TRBJ1-5; D uncertain. This material consisted of unstimulated CD4+ T cells sorted from spleen or lymph node cells, taken before intestinal transplant. The CDR3 sequence is CASSQRRDNQPQHF. CDR3 bases: TGTGCCAGCTCCCAGAGGAGGGATAATCAGCCCCAGCATTTT.